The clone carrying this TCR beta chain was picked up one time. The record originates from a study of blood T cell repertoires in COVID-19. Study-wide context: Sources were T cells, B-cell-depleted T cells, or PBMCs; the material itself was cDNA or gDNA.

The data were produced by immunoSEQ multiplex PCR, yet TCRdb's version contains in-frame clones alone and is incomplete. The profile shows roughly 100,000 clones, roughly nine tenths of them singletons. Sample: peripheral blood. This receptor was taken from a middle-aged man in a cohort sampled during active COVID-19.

This CDR3 is CSATVYNEQFF. In DNA, the CDR3 is TGCAGCGCTACGGTCTACAATGAGCAGTTCTTC. The chain links TRBV29-1 to TRBJ2-1; no clear D gene. Germline CDR1 is SQVTM and CDR2 is ANQGSEA. CDR3 length: 11 amino acids. V was pared by 7 bases and J by 3 bases, with 7 bases between.